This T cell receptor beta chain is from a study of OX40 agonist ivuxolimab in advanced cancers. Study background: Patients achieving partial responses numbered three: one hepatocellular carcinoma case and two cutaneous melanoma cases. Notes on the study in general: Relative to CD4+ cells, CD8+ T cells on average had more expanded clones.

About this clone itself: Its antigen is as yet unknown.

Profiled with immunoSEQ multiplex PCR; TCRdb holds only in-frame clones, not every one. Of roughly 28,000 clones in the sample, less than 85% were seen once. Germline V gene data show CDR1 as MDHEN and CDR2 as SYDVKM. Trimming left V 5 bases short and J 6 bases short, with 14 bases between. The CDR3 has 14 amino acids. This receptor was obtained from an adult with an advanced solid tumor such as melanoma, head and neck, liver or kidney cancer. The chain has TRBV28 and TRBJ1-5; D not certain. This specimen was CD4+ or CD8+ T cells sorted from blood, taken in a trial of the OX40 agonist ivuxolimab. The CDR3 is CASSPDRRGQPQHF. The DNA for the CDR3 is TGTGCCAGCAGTCCCGATCGGCGAGGTCAGCCCCAGCATTTT.